The clone carrying this T cell receptor beta chain was seen many times. Its specificity is not known. The data were taken from a study of neurological immune-mediated disorders. This CDR3 region has 15 residues. CDR1 is LNHNV and CDR2 is YYDKDF in the germline V gene (reference sequence). With V trimmed by 4 bases and J by 1 base, 3 bases remained unmatched. With 10-nucleotide random UMIs, 5'RACE was used to make the cDNA. Sequencing of 15-18 subjects in each run yielded over 160 million TCR-beta sequences. TCRdb reprocessed the 5' RACE reads with MiXCR, giving one entry per CDR3 protein. The table includes about 66,000 distinct CDR3 sequences, around 3.1% detected once. PBMCs stored at -80 C, numbering 2 million, were the origin of the unsorted libraries. Study outcomes and limitations: Expansion of TCR clones was greatest in HTLV-1-associated myelopathy and smallest in multiple sclerosis, where it fell below that of healthy controls.

The origin of this receptor is a middle-aged man with multiple sclerosis. Sequences were obtained from PBMCs. This chain links TRBV15 with TRBJ2-3, with TRBD2 matching over 9 bases. CDR3 bases: TGTGCCACCAGCACCTCTAGCGGGGGCACAGATACGCAGTATTTT. Its translation: CATSTSSGGTDTQYF.